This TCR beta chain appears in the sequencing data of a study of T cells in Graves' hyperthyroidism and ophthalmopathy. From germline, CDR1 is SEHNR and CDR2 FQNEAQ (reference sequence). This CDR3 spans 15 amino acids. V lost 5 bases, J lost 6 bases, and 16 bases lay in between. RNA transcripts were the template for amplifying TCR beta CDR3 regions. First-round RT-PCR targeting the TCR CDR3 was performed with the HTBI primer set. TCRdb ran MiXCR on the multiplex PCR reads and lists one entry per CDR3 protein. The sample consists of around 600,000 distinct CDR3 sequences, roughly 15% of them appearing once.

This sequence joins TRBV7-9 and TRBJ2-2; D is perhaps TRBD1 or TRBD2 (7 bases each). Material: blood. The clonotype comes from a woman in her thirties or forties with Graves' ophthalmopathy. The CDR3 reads CASSQRQGGAGELFF. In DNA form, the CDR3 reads TGTGCCAGCAGCCAACGACAGGGAGGGGCCGGGGAGCTGTTTTTT.